This T cell receptor (beta chain) was found in a study of metastatic and nonmetastatic thyroid tumors. TCRdb ran MiXCR on the PCR reads. Of 16,000 or so clones in the sample, 25% were seen once. In its sample, this clone was seen a few times. None of the patients had undergone any treatment ahead of thyroid surgery. The germline gives CDR1 SQVTM, CDR2 ANQGSEA. This CDR3 comprises 14 residues. V gave up 6 bases and J gave up 5 bases, with 20 bases separating them. This clonotype was obtained from a female donor with papillary thyroid cancer or a benign thyroid nodule (not recorded which). Some clones in this sample may be carry-over from other donors' samples. The specimen was adjacent normal tissue. The rearrangement links TRBV29-1 to TRBJ2-7; tentatively, D is TRBD1 or TRBD2 (6 bases each). The CDR3 loop is CSVLGGPAVDEQYF. The CDR3 nucleotides are TGCAGCGTCCTAGGGGGGCCCGCTGTAGACGAGCAGTACTTC.